The T cell receptor (beta chain) under discussion was sequenced for a study of CD8 T cells in ankylosing spondylitis. CDR1 and CDR2 (germline): SGHVS, FQNEAQ. The germline V and J ends were trimmed by 5 bases and 4 bases, with 15 bases remaining between them. The CDR3 consists of 16 residues. Overall study results and limits: Apparently characteristic of ankylosing spondylitis blood was a TCR beta motif (eight highly homologous variants).

Note on this clonotype: The antigen remains unidentified.

MiXCR, run by TCRdb on the 5' RACE reads, gives a single entry per CDR3 protein. The sample includes about 270,000 distinct CDR3 sequences, roughly 32% of them seen just once. The TCR sequence derives from a male donor with ankylosing spondylitis or in good health (not recorded which). The chain uses TRBV7-8 and TRBJ1-6; D unresolved. Sequenced input: blood, either unsorted or a sorted T cell fraction (not recorded which). CDR3 in DNA: TGTGCCAGCAGCCCGACCGGACGGGAGTATAATTCACCCCTCCACTTT. It translates to CASSPTGREYNSPLHF.